The clone carrying this TCR beta chain has a count of ten or more. Compared with germline, one end of the junction differs, possibly owing to a read error. This specimen belongs to a study of T cells in Graves' hyperthyroidism and ophthalmopathy. Amplified TCR beta CDR3 regions came from RNA transcripts. The HTBI primer set drove a first-round RT-PCR of the TCR CDR3. TCRdb reprocessed the multiplex PCR reads via MiXCR and lists one record per CDR3 protein. The sample contains some 600,000 distinct CDR3 sequences, approximately 44% of which appear only once. The CDR3 is made up of 13 amino acids. The germline V gene has CDR1 ENHRY and CDR2 SYGVKD.

The rearrangement uses TRBV10-3 and TRBJ1-6; weak D call: TRBD1 (6 bases). The clonotype originates from a woman younger than 30 with Graves' hyperthyroidism. Source material: peripheral blood or thyroid tissue (not recorded which). The CDR3 region is CASSDRRNSPLHF. The CDR3 DNA is TGTGCCAGCAGTGACAGGCGGAATTCACCCCTCCACTTT.